This T cell receptor (beta chain) came from a study of blood T cells in healthy people across ages. General study points: Diversity of TCR beta per million T cells declined in a roughly linear way with age. Strongly correlated with naive T cell percentage was TCR beta diversity.

The second PCR ran about 6 to 12 cycles with a sample-barcoded 5' primer and J-beta primers. TCRdb ran MiXCR on the 5' RACE reads and lists one entry per CDR3 protein. The repertoire holds approximately 780,000 distinct CDR3 sequences, with 25% to 30% as singletons. In regard to this clonotype: The antigen remains unidentified.

The same sample was also used in a study of T cells of mothers and their children.

The TCR comes from a boy aged 5-17 years in good health. The specimen sequenced was blood.

The CDR3 protein is CASSRPRLRSGGTGGEYF. CDR3 in DNA: TGTGCCAGCAGCCGACCCCGCCTAAGGAGCGGGGGGACGGGAGGGGAATATTTT. The chain employs TRBV7-8 and TRBJ2-3, with TRBD2 matching 9 bases. V gave up 5 bases and J gave up 15 bases; unmatched junction bases: 27. The V gene's germline CDR1 is SGHVS and CDR2 FQNEAQ. CDR3 length equals 18 residues.